This T cell receptor (beta chain) appears in the sequencing data of a study of cytomegalovirus exposure and HLA in healthy donors. This clone was counted only a few times. Use of 60 Vbeta and 13 Jbeta primers characterized the PCR. Profiling relied on immunoSEQ multiplex PCR, and the TCRdb table lists in-frame clones only, not all of them. The sample lists 200,000 to 250,000 clones, over 65% occurring once. This CDR3 has 15 residues. CDR1 and CDR2 (germline): SGHRS, YFSETQ. V shed 6 bases and J 2 bases; nucleotides not matched to a gene: 11. This chain links TRBV5-1 with TRBJ2-7, with 7 bases lining up with TRBD2. The sample comprised PBMCs. The clonotype was recovered from a woman between 55 and 75 years old in good health and CMV-seropositive. CDR3 loop: CASTLRLADAYEQYF. The CDR3 DNA follows: TGCGCCAGCACTCTACGGCTAGCGGACGCCTACGAGCAGTACTTC.